The rows below give T cell receptor gamma chains drawn from one sample of a study of intestinal T cells in coeliac disease. TCRdb reprocessed the multiplex PCR reads through CATT. This sample has roughly 2,400 gamma-chain clones, with under 55% found just once. The sample consisted of a duodenal biopsy. These receptor sequences come from a human donor with celiac disease. Each CDR3 is given with its conserved first and last residue. Only some rows state a clone size, as once, few, many or a class for expanded clones.

>TRGJ1/TRGJ2|13|TRGV4|few
TGTGCCACCTGGGATGGGACAGACTATAAGAAACTCTTT
CATWDGTDYKKLF
>TRGJP2|15|TRGV3|-
TGTGCCACCTGGGACAGCCCCTCAGTGATTGGGATCAAGACGTTT
CATWDSPSVIGIKTF
>TRGJ1/TRGJ2|17|TRGV8|few
TGTGCCACCTGGGATATATCCCGCCCCAACCCTTATTATAAGAAACTCTTT
CATWDISRPNPYYKKLF
>TRGJP2|18|TRGV2|-
TGTGCCACCTGGGACGGGCATCGATGGTACGGTAGTGATTGGATCAAGACGTTT
CATWDGHRWYGSDWIKTF
>TRGJ1/TRGJ2|16|TRGV3|few
TGTGCCACCTGGGACAGCGGGCCTCGTTTTTATTATAAGAAACTCTTT
CATWDSGPRFYYKKLF
>TRGJ1/TRGJ2|15|TRGV2|-
TGTGCCACCTGGGACGGGCCGAGGGTTTATTATAAGAAACTCTTT
CATWDGPRVYYKKLF
>TRGJ1/TRGJ2|16|TRGV3|-
TGTGCCACCTGGGACTTTCCGTCCGGGGATTATTATAAGAAACTCTTT
CATWDFPSGDYYKKLF
>TRGJ1/TRGJ2|22|TRGV10|once
TGTGCTGCGTGGGATTCCGGGCCATCGGGGGGTGCTTGGGGGGGGGATTATTATAAGAAACTCTTT
CAAWDSGPSGGAWGGDYYKKLF
>TRGJ1/TRGJ2|14|TRGV8|large
TGTGCCACCTGGGATCCGTGGAATTATTATAAGAAACTCTTT
CATWDPWNYYKKLF
>TRGJP1|17|TRGV3|-
TGTGCCACCTGGGACAGGCCTGGGGGGGCACTGGGTTGGTTCAAGATATTT
CATWDRPGGALGWFKIF
>TRGJ1/TRGJ2|14|TRGV9|large
TGTGCCTTGTGGGAGGTGAGATACTATTATAAGAAACTCTTT
CALWEVRYYYKKLF
>TRGJP2|14|TRGV2|-
TGTGCCACCTGGGACGTTAGTAGTGATTGGATCAAGACGTTT
CATWDVSSDWIKTF
>TRGJ1/TRGJ2|12|TRGV8|few
TGTGCCACCTGGGATATTGATTATAAGAAACTCTTT
CATWDIDYKKLF
>TRGJP2|15|TRGV2|-
TGTGCCACCTGGGACGGGCTGAGTAGTGATCGGATCAAGACGTTT
CATWDGLSSDRIKTF
>TRGJ1/TRGJ2|13|TRGV8|few
TGTGCCACCTGGGAGACGAATTATTATAAGAAACTCTTT
CATWETNYYKKLF
>TRGJ1/TRGJ2|15|TRGV4|-
TGTGCCACCTGGGATGGCCTAGCCAATTATTATAAGAAACTCTTT
CATWDGLANYYKKLF
>TRGJ1/TRGJ2|14|TRGV2|-
TGTGCCACCTGGGACGGGCGCACTATTAATAAGAAACTCTTT
CATWDGRTINKKLF
>TRGJP1|15|TRGV8|once
TGTGCCACCTGGGATTTCGGTACCACTGGTTGGCTCAAGATATTT
CATWDFGTTGWLKIF
>TRGJ1/TRGJ2|15|TRGV4|few
TGTGCCACCTGGGATGTTATGAAGGATTATTATAAGAAACTCTTT
CATWDVMKDYYKKLF
>TRGJP2|15|TRGV2|-
TGTGCCACCTGGGACGGGGGCGGCAGTGATTGGATCAAGACGTTT
CATWDGGGSDWIKTF